This is a list of T cell receptor beta chains from one sample in a study of blood T cells in healthy people across ages. TCRdb reprocessed the 5' RACE reads with MiXCR, giving one entry per CDR3 protein. The sample lists roughly 1.5 million distinct CDR3 sequences; about 42% were seen once. Specimen: blood. These receptors were taken from a woman between 18 and 30 years old in good health. Both conserved end residues are part of each CDR3. Each record gives: J gene, V gene, CDR3 protein.

>TRBJ1-1|TRBV20-1
CSARRDKLGAEAFF
>TRBJ2-1|TRBV10-3
CATDSSDNEQFF
>TRBJ2-4|TRBV5-6
CASSNLAGDLAKNIQYF
>NA|TRBV20-1
CSARVLTTSSYNEQYF
>TRBJ2-5|TRBV5-1
CASSTLTTGLETQYF
>TRBJ2-3|TRBV6-2/TRBV6-3
CASRVIAPTDTQYF
>TRBJ1-5|TRBV4-2
CASSQVYGGNQPQHF
>TRBJ2-3|TRBV2
CASRDGLAGITDTQYF
>TRBJ2-1|TRBV28
CASSTVAETQFF
>TRBJ2-1|TRBV4-2
CASSQVTGTSDEQFF
>TRBJ2-1|TRBV4-1
CASGHTGTGGDEQFF
>NA|TRBV28
CASSHRDGIYEQYF
>TRBJ1-6|TRBV28
CASSFPGYSPLHF
>TRBJ2-5|TRBV27
CASSGSGSLNNEQYF
>TRBJ2-1|TRBV20-1
CSASGGANEQFF
>TRBJ2-6|TRBV2
CASSLMSRGANVLTF
>TRBJ1-5|TRBV29-1
CSVGTGSGQPQHF
>NA|TRBV2
CATTSRDGEYEQYF
>TRBJ2-7|TRBV6-1
CASTRRDRTYEQYF
>TRBJ1-4|TRBV7-9
CASSLQGEKLFF
>TRBJ2-3|TRBV29-1
CSADRLAGGSTDTQYF
>TRBJ2-1|TRBV12-3/TRBV12-4
CASSLDRSYNEQFF